The 25 T cell receptor beta chains below were found in one sample sequenced in a study of T cell responses to AZD1222 COVID-19 vaccine. The data were produced by immunoSEQ multiplex PCR, yet TCRdb's version contains in-frame clones alone and is incomplete. The sample has about 97,000 clones, 80% to 90% seen once; the top ten hold roughly a tenth. The source was peripheral blood, collected 28 days after the second AZD1222 dose. These receptors were obtained from an adult who received the AZD1222 COVID-19 vaccine.

The chain is built from TRBV5-1 and TRBJ2-1; no reliable D call. V was pared by 0 bases and J by 0 bases, with 7 bases between. Germline assignment: CDR1 SGHRS and CDR2 YFSETQ. The CDR3 contains 15 residues. In DNA, the CDR3 is TGCGCCAGCAGCTTGGATGGCTCCTCCTACAATGAGCAGTTCTTC. Protein: CASSLDGSSYNEQFF.

V and J are TRBV2 and TRBJ1-1; D is perhaps TRBD1 (5 bases). The germline V and J ends were trimmed by 8 bases and 5 bases, with 18 bases remaining between them. The CDR3 is 14 amino acids. Germline values: CDR1 SNHLY, CDR2 FYNNEI. CDR3 in amino acids: CASEGVGRATEAFF. The DNA of the CDR3 is TGTGCCAGCGAAGGGGTCGGGAGGGCAACTGAAGCTTTCTTT.

The genes are TRBV5-1 and TRBJ2-5, with D uncertain. The V end was cut by 2 bases, the J end by 2 bases, with 10 bases between. CDR1 is SGHRS and CDR2 is YFSETQ in the germline V gene. CDR3 length equals 14 residues. This CDR3 reads CASSFQDPQETQYF. CDR3 nucleotide sequence: TGCGCCAGCAGCTTCCAAGATCCGCAAGAGACCCAGTACTTC.

This chain connects TRBV4-1 to TRBJ2-3; TRBD2 agrees at 11 bases. The germline gives CDR1 MGHRA, CDR2 YSYEKL. CDR3 length: 15 residues. J lost 4 bases, V lost 4 bases, and 4 bases had no gene match. Here the CDR3 DNA reads TGCGCCAGCAGCCTAGCGGGGGGGCGGGCAGATACGCAGTATTTT. The encoded protein is CASSLAGGRADTQYF.

In its sample, this clone was seen once. J is TRBJ1-5 and V is TRBV28; D is uncertain. Between the trimmed V and J ends, which lost 3 bases and 3 bases, there was a span of 6 bases. CDR1 and CDR2 (germline): MDHEN, SYDVKM. The CDR3 consists of 13 residues. CDR3 amino acids: CASSLRLNQPQHF. CDR3 in DNA: TGTGCCAGCAGTTTGCGTCTCAATCAGCCCCAGCATTTT.

This clone was seen only once. This chain connects TRBV19 to TRBJ1-5; tentative D call: TRBD1 (5 bases). With 8 bases removed from V and 0 bases from J, the gap between germline ends came to 17 bases. The CDR3 runs 16 residues. From germline, CDR1 is LNHDA and CDR2 SQIVND (reference sequence). This chain's CDR3 is CASSNDRQHSNQPQHF. For the CDR3, the DNA is TGTGCCAGTTCTAACGATCGACAGCATAGCAATCAGCCCCAGCATTTT.

This sequence joins TRBV28 and TRBJ2-3; TRBD1 might be the D (5 bases). This CDR3 is built from 14 residues. The ends were cut back, 5 bases at V and 2 bases at J, with 11 bases in the middle. The V gene's germline CDR1 is MDHEN and CDR2 SYDVKM. The CDR3 DNA sequence: TGTGCCAGCAGTAAAGGGGCGTACACAGATACGCAGTATTTT. Its translation: CASSKGAYTDTQYF.

The chain recombines TRBV2 with TRBJ1-1; D is ambiguous. The germline V gene encodes CDR1 SNHLY and CDR2 FYNNEI. V was pared by 7 bases and J by 5 bases, with 11 bases between. CDR3 size: 12 residues. CDR3 DNA sequence: TGTGCCAGCAAGGTCGATGGGACTGAAGCTTTCTTT. It specifies CASKVDGTEAFF.

The chain employs TRBV3-1 (or the pseudogene TRBV3-2) and TRBJ2-7, with 8 bases fitting TRBD2. The CDR3 sequence is 15 residues long. Germline V gene lookup returns CDR1 LGHDT and CDR2 YNNKEL (reference sequence). The J segment lost 5 bases and the V segment lost 4 bases, leaving 10 bases of the junction unmatched. The CDR3 protein is CASSPRGGGTHEQYF. The CDR3 DNA is TGTGCCAGCAGCCCACGGGGGGGAGGGACCCACGAGCAGTACTTC.

The chain carries TRBV27 and TRBJ2-2, with D perhaps assigned TRBD1 or TRBD2 (6 bases each). The CDR3 totals 16 residues. Germline CDR1 MNHEY, CDR2 SMNVEV (reference sequence). With 1 base removed from V and 7 bases from J, the gap between germline ends came to 16 bases. The CDR3 coding sequence is TGTGCCAGCAGTTTATACGGAGGGGGATTAGGCGGGGAGCTGTTTTTT. This gives the protein CASSLYGGGLGGELFF.

The count of this clone is one. V gene TRBV6-5 combines with J gene TRBJ1-4, with unresolved D. V gave up 7 bases and J gave up 4 bases, with 10 bases separating them. There are 13 residues in the CDR3. Germline-derived CDR1 and CDR2 are MNHEY and SVGAGI. The CDR3 region is CASTKQFNEKLFF. CDR3 nucleotide sequence: TGTGCCAGCACTAAGCAGTTTAATGAAAAACTGTTTTTT.

The rearrangement links TRBV5-1 to TRBJ1-1; unclear D gene. Germline V gene sequence: CDR1 SGHRS, CDR2 YFSETQ. The CDR3 runs 14 residues. V was clipped by 0 bases and J by 1 base, with 7 bases between them. The CDR3 is CASSLVRQNTEAFF. CDR3 in DNA: TGCGCCAGCAGCTTGGTTAGGCAGAACACTGAAGCTTTCTTT. Together with reference TRBV5-1 and TRBJ1-1, the CDR3 gives the full variable domain: KAGVTQTPRYLIKTRGQQVTLSCSPISGHRSVSWYQQTPGQGLQFLFEYFSETQRNKGNFPGRFSGRQFSNSRSEMNVSTLELGDSALYLCASSLVRQNTEAFFGQGTRLTVV.

The rearrangement joins TRBV5-6 to TRBJ1-5, with unresolved D. V lost 2 bases and J 3 bases, leaving 12 bases between the germline ends. CDR3 size: 15 residues. Per germline, CDR1 SGHDT and CDR2 YYEEEE. Here the CDR3 DNA reads TGTGCCAGCAGCTTAGGCACCAGCCTCAATCAGCCCCAGCATTTT. Protein sequence: CASSLGTSLNQPQHF.

This chain connects TRBV24-1 to TRBJ2-3, with TRBD1 matching over 8 bases. CDR3 length: 14 amino acids. Germline assignment: CDR1 KGHDR and CDR2 SFDVKD. V shed 9 bases and J 3 bases; nucleotides not matched to a gene: 7. For the CDR3, the DNA is TGTGCCACCGGCGGGACAGGTGCGACAGATACGCAGTATTTT. Protein sequence: CATGGTGATDTQYF.

The gene calls are TRBV5-1 and TRBJ2-7; 7 nucleotides match TRBD2. V lost 1 base and J lost 5; bases outside the gene matches: 9. Looked up from germline, CDR1 is SGHRS and CDR2 is YFSETQ. The CDR3 consists of 15 residues. CDR3 in DNA: TGCGCCAGCAGCTTGACGGCGGGGGTAACTCACGAGCAGTACTTC. Translation: CASSLTAGVTHEQYF.

CDR3 residues: CASRSGGYNEQFF. CDR3 nucleotides: TGTGCCAGCAGGTCAGGGGGGTACAATGAGCAGTTCTTC. This chain joins TRBV12-3 or TRBV12-4 and TRBJ2-1, with D possibly matching TRBD1 (7 bases). V lost 6 bases to trimming and J lost 4 bases, with 10 bases between them. The CDR3 totals 13 residues.

V and J are TRBV5-1 and TRBJ2-5, with a possible D match to TRBD1 (5 bases). V lost 0 bases to trimming and J lost 1 base, with 10 bases between them. The CDR3 covers 15 residues. The germline V gene has CDR1 SGHRS and CDR2 YFSETQ. CDR3 sequence (DNA): TGCGCCAGCAGCTTGGCACAGGTGGGCCAAGAGACCCAGTACTTC. This encodes CASSLAQVGQETQYF.

The J gene is TRBJ1-1, the V gene TRBV27, with 9 bases matching TRBD1. Germline loops: CDR1 MNHEY, CDR2 SMNVEV (reference sequence). The trim removed 7 bases at V and 4 bases at J, leaving 7 bases unmatched. The CDR3 has 14 amino acids. This CDR3 reads CASNYLTGGTEAFF. The CDR3 bases are TGTGCCAGCAACTATTTGACAGGGGGCACTGAAGCTTTCTTT.

The DNA for the CDR3 is TGCGCCAGCAGCCAATATCAGTCTGGGGCCAACGTCCTGACTTTC. It translates to CASSQYQSGANVLTF. The genes are TRBV4-1 and TRBJ2-6; D gene ambiguous. Deletions cut 2 bases from V and 1 base from J, with 6 bases between. The V gene's germline CDR1 is MGHRA and CDR2 YSYEKL. The CDR3 loop spans 15 amino acids.

The rearrangement uses TRBV19 and TRBJ2-4; TRBD2 matches at 11 bases. With V trimmed by 3 bases and J by 6 bases, 4 bases remained unmatched. The CDR3 contains 15 residues. Per the germline V gene, CDR1 is LNHDA and CDR2 is SQIVND (reference sequence). The CDR3 sequence: CASSIQGTSGNIQYF. In DNA, the CDR3 is TGTGCCAGTAGTATTCAAGGGACTAGCGGAAACATTCAGTACTTC.

V usage is TRBV27 and J usage is TRBJ2-7, with D possibly being TRBD1 (5 bases). The germline V and J ends were trimmed by 7 bases and 6 bases, with 16 bases remaining between them. Germline CDR1 and CDR2: MNHEY and SMNVEV (reference sequence). The CDR3 spans 13 residues. Here the CDR3 reads CASTRRTTGEQYF. The CDR3 region has the DNA TGTGCCAGCACCCGGCGGACCACAGGCGAGCAGTACTTC.

The genes are TRBV18 and TRBJ1-2, with a possible D match to TRBD1 (5 bases). The CDR3 sequence is 15 residues long. Germline loops: CDR1 KGHSH, CDR2 LQKENI. With 3 bases removed from V and 2 bases from J, the gap between germline ends came to 13 bases. In DNA form, the CDR3 reads TGTGCCAGCTCACCTGGGACGGCCGCAAACTATGGCTACACCTTC. Translating it yields CASSPGTAANYGYTF. Variable domain in full (rest from reference TRBV18 and TRBJ1-2): NAGVMQNPRHLVRRRGQEARLRCSPMKGHSHVYWYRQLPEEGLKFMVYLQKENIIDESGMPKERFSAEFPKEGPSILRIQQVVRGDSAAYFCASSPGTAANYGYTFGSGTRLTVV.

The rearrangement joins TRBV9 to TRBJ2-6, with 11 bases identical to TRBD1. Per the germline V gene, CDR1 is SGDLS and CDR2 is YYNGEE. J was trimmed by 0 bases and V by 2 bases; bases with no gene match: 10. This CDR3 is built from 20 residues. The CDR3 protein is CASSVHGQGAPLSGANVLTF. CDR3 nucleotides: TGTGCCAGCAGCGTCCACGGACAGGGGGCCCCCCTCTCTGGGGCCAACGTCCTGACTTTC.

The chain recombines TRBV9 with TRBJ2-3; D unclear. The germline V and J ends were trimmed by 0 bases and 2 bases, with 4 bases remaining between them. Germline V lookup: CDR1 SGDLS, CDR2 YYNGEE. The CDR3 has 13 amino acids. CDR3 coding DNA: TGTGCCAGCAGCGTAGCCGTCACAGATACGCAGTATTTT. This sequence encodes CASSVAVTDTQYF.

The chain links TRBV5-4 to TRBJ1-1; D call uncertain. Looked up from germline, CDR1 is SGHNT and CDR2 is YYREEE (reference sequence). This CDR3 is built from 12 residues. V lost 2 bases, J lost 5 bases, and 7 bases lay in between. This chain's CDR3 is CASSFQGTEAFF. The CDR3 DNA reads as TGTGCCAGCAGCTTTCAAGGAACTGAAGCTTTCTTT.